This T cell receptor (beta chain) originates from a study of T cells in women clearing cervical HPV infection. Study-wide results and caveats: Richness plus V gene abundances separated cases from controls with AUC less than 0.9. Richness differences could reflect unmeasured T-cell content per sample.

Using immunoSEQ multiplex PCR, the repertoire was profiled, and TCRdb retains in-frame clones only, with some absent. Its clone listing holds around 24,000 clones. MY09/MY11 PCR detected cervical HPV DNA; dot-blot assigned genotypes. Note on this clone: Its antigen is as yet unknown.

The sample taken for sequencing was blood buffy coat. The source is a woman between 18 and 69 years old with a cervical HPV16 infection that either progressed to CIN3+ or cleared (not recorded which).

The CDR3 DNA, read in part, is TGTGCCAGCAGCTTGGAACTAGCGGACACCGGGGAG. Protein: CASSLELADTGE. In full, the CDR3 is CASSLELADTGELFF. The chain employs TRBV7-6 and TRBJ2-2, with TRBD2 matching over 8 bases. The CDR3 extends 3 residues past the end of the read, so its final part is completed from the germline J gene. Looked up from germline, CDR1 is SGHVS and CDR2 is FNYEAQ. The CDR3 runs 15 residues. Trimming removed 3 bases from V and 3 bases from J; junction bases left unmatched: 3.